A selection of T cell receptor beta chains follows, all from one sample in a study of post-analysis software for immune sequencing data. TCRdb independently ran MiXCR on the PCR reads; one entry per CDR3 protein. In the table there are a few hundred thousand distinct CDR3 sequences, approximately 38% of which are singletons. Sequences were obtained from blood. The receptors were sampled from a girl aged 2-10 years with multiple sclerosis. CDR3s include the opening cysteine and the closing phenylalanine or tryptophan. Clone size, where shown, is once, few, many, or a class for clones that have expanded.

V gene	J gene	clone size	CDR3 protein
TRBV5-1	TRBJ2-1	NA	CASSLSTGSYNEQFF
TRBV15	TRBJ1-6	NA	CATSRDQGEKRSPLHF
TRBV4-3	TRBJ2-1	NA	CASSQMGPASSYNEQFF
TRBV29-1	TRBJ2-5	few	CSTSGGKETQYF
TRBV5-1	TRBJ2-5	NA	CASSLYSRIEETQYF
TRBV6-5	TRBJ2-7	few	CASRGQGAYEQYF
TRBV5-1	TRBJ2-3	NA	CASNPLTEETQYF
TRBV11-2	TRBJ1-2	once	CASTTMGGTGYTF
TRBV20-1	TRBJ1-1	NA	CSARDRPGGRNTEAFF
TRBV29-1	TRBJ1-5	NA	CSVELTGSMGPQHF